The following is a TCR beta chain sequence with its context. As for time point: pretreatment peripheral blood. This sample is part of a study of PD-L1 blockade in urothelial cancer. Study context: Specimens of blood held a median count of roughly 150,000 T cells.

Repertoires were generated with immunoSEQ multiplex PCR, while TCRdb's copy carries only in-frame clones and drops some. The table has approximately 90,000 clones, 90% seen once. The receptor comes from a man aged 55-75 years with urothelial cancer. The specimen was PBMCs, collected around atezolizumab (anti-PD-L1) treatment.

The CDR3 loop reads CASSPSTDTQYF. The CDR3 DNA is TGTGCCAGCAGCCCTAGCACAGATACGCAGTATTTT. The V call is TRBV7-9, the J call TRBJ2-3; D gene uncertain. Trimming stripped 5 bases from V and 0 bases from J, with 3 bases between. The CDR3 contains 12 residues. The germline gives CDR1 SEHNR, CDR2 FQNEAQ (reference sequence).